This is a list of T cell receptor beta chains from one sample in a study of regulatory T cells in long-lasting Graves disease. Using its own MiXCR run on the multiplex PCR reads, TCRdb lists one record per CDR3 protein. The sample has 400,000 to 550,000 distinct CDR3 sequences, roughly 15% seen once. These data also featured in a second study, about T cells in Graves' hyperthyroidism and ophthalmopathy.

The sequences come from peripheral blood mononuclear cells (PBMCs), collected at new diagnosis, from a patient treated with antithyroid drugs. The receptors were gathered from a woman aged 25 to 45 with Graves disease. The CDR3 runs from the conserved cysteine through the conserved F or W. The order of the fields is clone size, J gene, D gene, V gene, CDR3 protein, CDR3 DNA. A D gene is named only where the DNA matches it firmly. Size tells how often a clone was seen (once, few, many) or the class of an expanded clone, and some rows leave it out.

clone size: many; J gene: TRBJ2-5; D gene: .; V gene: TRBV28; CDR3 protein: CASSPPGSRETQYF; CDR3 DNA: TGTGCCAGCAGCCCCCCCGGGTCGAGGGAGACCCAGTACTTC
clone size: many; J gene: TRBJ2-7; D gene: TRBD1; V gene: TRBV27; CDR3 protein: CASSWSGQGYFYEQYF; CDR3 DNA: TGTGCCAGCAGTTGGTCGGGACAGGGTTATTTCTACGAGCAGTACTTC
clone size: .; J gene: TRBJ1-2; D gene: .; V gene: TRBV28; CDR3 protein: CASSLSRGGYGYTF; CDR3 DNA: TGTGCCAGCAGTTTATCCCGAGGGGGCTATGGCTACACCTTC
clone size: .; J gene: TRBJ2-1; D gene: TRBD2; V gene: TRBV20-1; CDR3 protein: CSARTPLAGSWDEQFF; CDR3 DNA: TGCAGTGCCCGCACCCCCCTAGCGGGATCATGGGATGAGCAGTTCTTC
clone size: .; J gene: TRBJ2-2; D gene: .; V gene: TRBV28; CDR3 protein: CASVGGANTGELFF; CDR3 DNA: TGTGCCAGCGTGGGGGGCGCGAACACCGGGGAGCTGTTTTTT
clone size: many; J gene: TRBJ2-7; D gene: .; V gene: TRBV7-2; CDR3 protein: CASSLAGGVTSYEQYF; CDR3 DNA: TGTGCCAGCAGCTTAGCGGGGGGAGTTACCTCCTACGAGCAGTACTTC
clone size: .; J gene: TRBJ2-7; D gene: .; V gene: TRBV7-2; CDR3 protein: CASSLASVGSYEQYF; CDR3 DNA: TGTGCCAGCAGCTTAGCTTCTGTTGGCAGCTACGAGCAGTACTTC
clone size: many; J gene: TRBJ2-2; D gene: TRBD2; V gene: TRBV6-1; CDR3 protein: CASNRRGDNSGRGSGELFF; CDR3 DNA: TGTGCCAGCAACCGCCGGGGGGATAATAGCGGGAGGGGCTCCGGGGAGCTGTTTTTT
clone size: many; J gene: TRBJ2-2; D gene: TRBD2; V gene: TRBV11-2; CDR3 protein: CASSPPRGSGELFF; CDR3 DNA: TGTGCCAGCAGCCCCCCACGCGGGAGCGGGGAGCTGTTTTTT
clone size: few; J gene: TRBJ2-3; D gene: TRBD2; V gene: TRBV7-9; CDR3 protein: CASSLVRTSGTTDTQYF; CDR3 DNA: TGTGCCAGCAGCTTAGTCCGGACTAGCGGAACCACAGATACGCAGTATTTT
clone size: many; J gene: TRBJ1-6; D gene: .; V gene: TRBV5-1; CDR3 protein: CASSLRARNSPLHF; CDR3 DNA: TGCGCCAGCAGCTTACGGGCTAGGAATTCACCCCTCCACTTT
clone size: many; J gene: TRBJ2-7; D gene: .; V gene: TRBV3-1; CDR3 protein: CASSVTVDEQYF; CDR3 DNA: TGTGCCAGCAGCGTGACAGTGGACGAGCAGTACTTC
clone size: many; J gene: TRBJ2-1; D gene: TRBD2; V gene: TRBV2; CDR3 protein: CASSPGLAGPSYNEQFF; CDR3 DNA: TGTGCCAGCAGCCCCGGACTAGCGGGACCATCCTACAATGAGCAGTTCTTC
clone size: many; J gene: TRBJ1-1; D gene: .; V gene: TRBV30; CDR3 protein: CAWSVGLNTEAFF; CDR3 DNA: TGTGCCTGGAGTGTGGGCCTGAACACTGAAGCTTTCTTT
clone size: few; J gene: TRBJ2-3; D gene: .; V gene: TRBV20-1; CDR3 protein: CSAEKEGRADTQYF; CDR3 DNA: TGCAGTGCCGAGAAGGAGGGCCGGGCAGATACGCAGTATTTT
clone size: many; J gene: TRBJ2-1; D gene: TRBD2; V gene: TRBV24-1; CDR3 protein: CATSDLRTSGTENEQFF; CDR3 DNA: TGTGCCACCAGTGATCTCCGGACTAGCGGGACCGAGAATGAGCAGTTCTTC
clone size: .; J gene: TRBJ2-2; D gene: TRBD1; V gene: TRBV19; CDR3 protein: CASQPGQLNTGELFF; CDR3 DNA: TGTGCCAGTCAACCGGGACAGCTGAACACCGGGGAGCTGTTTTTT
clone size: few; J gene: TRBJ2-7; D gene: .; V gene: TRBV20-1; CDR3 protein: CSARDPSGDSDEQYF; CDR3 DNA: TGCAGTGCTAGAGATCCTTCCGGGGACTCTGACGAGCAGTACTTC
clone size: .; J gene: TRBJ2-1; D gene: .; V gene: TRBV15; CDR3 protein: CATSPLPSGGTYNEQFF; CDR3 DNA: TGTGCCACCAGCCCCCTTCCGAGTGGCGGCACCTACAATGAGCAGTTCTTC
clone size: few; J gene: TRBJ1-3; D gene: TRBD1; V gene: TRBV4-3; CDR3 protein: CASSQEGTAGNTIYF; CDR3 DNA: TGTGCCAGCAGCCAAGAAGGGACAGCAGGAAACACCATATATTTT
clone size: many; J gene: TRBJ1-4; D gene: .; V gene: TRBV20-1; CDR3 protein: CSAKKGGSYNEKLFF; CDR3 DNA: TGCAGTGCTAAAAAAGGAGGATCGTATAATGAAAAACTGTTTTTT
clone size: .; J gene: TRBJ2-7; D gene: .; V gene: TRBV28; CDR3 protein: CASSSFQGITYEQYF; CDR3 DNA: TGTGCCAGCAGTTCCTTCCAGGGAATCACCTACGAGCAGTACTTC
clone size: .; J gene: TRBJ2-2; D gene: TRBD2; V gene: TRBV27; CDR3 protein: CASSLQLAGPTGELFF; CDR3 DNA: TGTGCCAGCAGTTTACAACTAGCGGGACCTACCGGGGAGCTGTTTTTT
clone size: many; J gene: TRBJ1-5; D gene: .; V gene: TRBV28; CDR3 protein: CAINVRGYPNQPQHF; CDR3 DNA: TGTGCCATCAACGTGCGGGGCTACCCTAATCAGCCCCAGCATTTT
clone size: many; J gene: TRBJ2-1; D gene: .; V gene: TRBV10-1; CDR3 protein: CASSDPAYNEQFF; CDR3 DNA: TGCGCCAGCAGTGACCCAGCTTATAATGAGCAGTTCTTC
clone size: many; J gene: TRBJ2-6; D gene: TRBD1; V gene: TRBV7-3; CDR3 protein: CASSLTGGPLSGANVLTF; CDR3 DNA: TGTGCCAGCAGCTTAACAGGGGGCCCACTCTCTGGGGCCAACGTCCTGACTTTC
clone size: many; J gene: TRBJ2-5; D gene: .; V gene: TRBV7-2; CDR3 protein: CASKGTIETQYF; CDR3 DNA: TGTGCCAGCAAGGGCACCATTGAGACCCAGTACTTC
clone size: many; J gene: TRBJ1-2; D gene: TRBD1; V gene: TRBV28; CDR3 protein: CASSQSTHRGSSYGYTF; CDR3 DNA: TGTGCCAGCAGTCAATCTACCCACAGGGGTTCGAGCTATGGCTACACCTTC
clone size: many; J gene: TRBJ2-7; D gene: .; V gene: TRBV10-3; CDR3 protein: CAISESPDSSYEQYF; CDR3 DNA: TGTGCCATCAGTGAGTCGCCGGACAGCTCCTACGAGCAGTACTTC
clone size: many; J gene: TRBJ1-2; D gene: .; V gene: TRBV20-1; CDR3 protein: CSAPPLRSYGYTF; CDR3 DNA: TGCAGTGCTCCCCCGTTGCGGTCCTATGGCTACACCTTC
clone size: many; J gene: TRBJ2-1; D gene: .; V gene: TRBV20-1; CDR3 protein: CSAKNNNEQFF; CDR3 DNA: TGCAGTGCTAAAAACAACAATGAGCAGTTCTTC
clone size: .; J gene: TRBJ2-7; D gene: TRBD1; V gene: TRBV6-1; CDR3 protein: CASTTLGQGRNEQYF; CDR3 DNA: TGTGCCAGCACCACTCTGGGACAGGGGCGGAACGAGCAGTACTTC
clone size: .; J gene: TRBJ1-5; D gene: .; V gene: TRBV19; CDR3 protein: CASSLQLSNQPQHF; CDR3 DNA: TGTGCCAGTAGTCTACAGTTAAGCAATCAGCCCCAGCATTTT
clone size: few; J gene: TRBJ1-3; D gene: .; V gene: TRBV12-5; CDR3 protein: CASGPPDGNTIYF; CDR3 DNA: TGTGCTAGTGGGCCTCCGGACGGAAACACCATATATTTT
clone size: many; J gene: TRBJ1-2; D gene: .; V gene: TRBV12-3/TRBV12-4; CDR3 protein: CASTPPGGYYGYTF; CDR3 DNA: TGTGCCAGCACCCCACCGGGGGGGTACTATGGCTACACCTTC
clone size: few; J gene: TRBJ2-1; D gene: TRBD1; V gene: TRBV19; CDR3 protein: CASSMSPGQGSNEQFF; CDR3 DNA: TGTGCCAGTAGTATGAGCCCGGGACAGGGATCGAATGAGCAGTTCTTC
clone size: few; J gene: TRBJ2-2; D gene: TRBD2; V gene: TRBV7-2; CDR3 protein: CASSLVAGRANTGELFF; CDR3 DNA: TGTGCCAGCAGCTTAGTTGCCGGGAGGGCGAACACCGGGGAGCTGTTTTTT
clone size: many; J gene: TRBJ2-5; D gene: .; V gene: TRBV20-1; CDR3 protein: CSARSNDVSSRETQYF; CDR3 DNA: TGCAGTGCTAGGAGTAACGACGTTTCTAGTAGGGAGACCCAGTACTTC
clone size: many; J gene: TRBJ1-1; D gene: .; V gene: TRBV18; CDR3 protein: CASSLGAATEAFF; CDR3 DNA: TGTGCCAGCTCACTTGGGGCGGCCACTGAAGCTTTCTTT
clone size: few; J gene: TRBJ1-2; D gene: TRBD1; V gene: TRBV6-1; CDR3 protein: CASSLRGLERDYTF; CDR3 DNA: TGTGCCAGCAGCCTGAGGGGGCTTGAACGGGACTACACCTTC
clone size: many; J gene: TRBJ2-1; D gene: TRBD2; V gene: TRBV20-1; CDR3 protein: CSARSLAGGRNEQFF; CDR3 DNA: TGCAGTGCTAGATCACTAGCGGGAGGGAGGAATGAGCAGTTCTTC
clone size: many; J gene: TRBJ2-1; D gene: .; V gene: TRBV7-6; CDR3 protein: CASSSYGEQFF; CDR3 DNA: TGTGCCAGCAGCTCGTACGGTGAGCAGTTCTTC
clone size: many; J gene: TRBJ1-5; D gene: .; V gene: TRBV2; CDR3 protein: CASSEDQPQHF; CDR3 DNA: TGTGCCAGCAGTGAGGACCAGCCCCAGCATTTT
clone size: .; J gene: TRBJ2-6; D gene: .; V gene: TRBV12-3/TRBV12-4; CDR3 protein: CASALRGSGANVLTF; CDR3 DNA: TGTGCCAGCGCACTCCGGGGCTCTGGGGCCAACGTCCTGACTTTC
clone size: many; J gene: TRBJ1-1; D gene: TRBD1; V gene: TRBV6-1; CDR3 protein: CASSTDREDTEAFF; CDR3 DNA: TGTGCCAGCAGTACGGACAGGGAGGACACTGAAGCTTTCTTT
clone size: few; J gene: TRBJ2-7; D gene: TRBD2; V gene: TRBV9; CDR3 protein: CASSEGLAGSYEQYF; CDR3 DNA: TGTGCCAGCAGCGAGGGACTAGCGGGCTCCTACGAGCAGTACTTC
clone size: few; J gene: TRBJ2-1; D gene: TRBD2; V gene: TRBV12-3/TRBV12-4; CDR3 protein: CASEPTGRGSYNEQFF; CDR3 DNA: TGTGCCAGCGAGCCCACGGGGAGGGGCTCCTACAATGAGCAGTTCTTC